The 12 T cell receptor beta chains listed next were all sequenced from one sample in a study of blood T cell repertoires in COVID-19. Here immunoSEQ multiplex PCR was the method, and the copy in TCRdb shows in-frame clones only, minus some. The sample lists 140,000 to 150,000 clones; around 89% were seen once. Sequencing was done on a sample of peripheral blood. Source of these receptors: a woman aged 55 to 70 with active COVID-19.

The gene calls are TRBV4-3 and TRBJ1-5, with 10 bases matching TRBD1. CDR3 length: 16 residues. CDR1 is LGHNA and CDR2 is YSLEER in the germline V gene. Losses at the gene ends were 1 base for V and 4 bases for J; bases not matched to a gene: 4. The CDR3 region is CASSQAPDRGNQPQHF. The CDR3 coding sequence is TGCGCCAGCAGCCAAGCCCCGGACAGGGGGAATCAGCCCCAGCATTTT.

CDR3 sequence (DNA): TGTGCCAGCAGTCCCGGGACAAAAGAGACCCAGTACTTC. Amino acid sequence: CASSPGTKETQYF. V and J are TRBV7-4 and TRBJ2-5; D possibly corresponds to TRBD1 (6 bases). There are 13 residues in the CDR3. The germline V gene has CDR1 SGHVT and CDR2 SQSDAQ. V was trimmed by 6 bases and J by 3 bases, leaving 11 bases between them.

This chain joins TRBV5-3 and TRBJ1-5; a weak D match, TRBD1 (5 bases). TRBV5-3 is annotated as an ORF whose role is uncertain. The CDR3 extends over 16 amino acids. V lost 0 bases, J lost 1 base, and 11 bases lay in between. CDR3 bases: TGTGCCAGAAGCTTGGCGGGGCGGGGGAGCAATCAGCCCCAGCATTTT. Its protein is CARSLAGRGSNQPQHF.

This chain links TRBV28 with TRBJ1-5; unclear D gene. The length of the CDR3 is 15 residues. V lost 6 bases, J lost 2 bases, and 14 bases lay in between. CDR1 and CDR2 (germline): MDHEN, SYDVKM. The CDR3 loop reads CASRHPSSGNQPQHF. The DNA of the CDR3 is TGTGCCAGCAGGCACCCATCGAGCGGCAATCAGCCCCAGCATTTT.

The V gene is TRBV10-3, the J gene TRBJ2-1; 13 bases map to TRBD2. This CDR3 has 16 amino acids. Germline CDR1 and CDR2: ENHRY and SYGVKD. Losses at the gene ends were 3 bases for V and 6 bases for J; bases not matched to a gene: 5. The CDR3 region is CAISESTSGRINEQFF. As DNA, the CDR3 is TGTGCCATCAGTGAATCGACTAGCGGGAGGATCAATGAGCAGTTCTTC.

The chain combines TRBV7-9 with TRBJ2-5, with D possibly TRBD1 on 6 matching bases. The ends were cut back, 7 bases at V and 7 bases at J, with 13 bases in the middle. The CDR3 covers 12 residues. Germline loops: CDR1 SEHNR, CDR2 FQNEAQ (reference sequence). The DNA of the CDR3 is TGTGCCAGCATGGTGGGGGCCGGGACCCAGTACTTC. Translating it yields CASMVGAGTQYF.

The chain has TRBV5-6 and TRBJ2-5; no reliable D call. This CDR3 spans 13 amino acids. Germline V CDR1 and CDR2: SGHDT, YYEEEE. The V end was cut by 5 bases, the J end by 2 bases, with 10 bases between. The CDR3 DNA reads TGTGCCAGCAGTTACGACTGGCAAGAGACCCAGTACTTC. Translated: CASSYDWQETQYF.

The V call is TRBV28, the J call TRBJ1-3; no definite D call. This CDR3 comprises 13 residues. The V and J ends lost 6 bases and 7 bases respectively, with 13 bases between them. Germline V lookup: CDR1 MDHEN, CDR2 SYDVKM. This chain's CDR3 is CASSPSTWNTIYF. The CDR3 region has the DNA TGTGCCAGCAGCCCCTCGACTTGGAACACCATATATTTT.

The V and J genes are TRBV2 and TRBJ1-2; 9 bases align to TRBD1. The length of the CDR3 is 15 residues. The V gene end was trimmed by 2 bases and the J gene end by 5 bases; junction bases not matched to a gene: 6. In germline, CDR1 is SNHLY, CDR2 FYNNEI. The CDR3 here is CASSEYRTGDYGYTF. DNA of the CDR3: TGTGCCAGCAGTGAATATCGGACAGGGGATTATGGCTACACCTTC.

The genes are TRBV11-2 and TRBJ1-1; tentatively, D is TRBD1 (6 bases). Germline CDR1 and CDR2: SGHAT and FQNNGV. Trimming stripped 8 bases from V and 7 bases from J, with 14 bases between. The CDR3 has 12 residues. CDR3 bases: TGTGCCAGCGGGGGCGATCGTATTGAAGCTTTCTTT. It specifies CASGGDRIEAFF.

The chain carries TRBV2 and TRBJ2-7; 11 bases align to TRBD2. Germline CDR1 is SNHLY and CDR2 is FYNNEI. The CDR3 length is 11 residues. The DNA of the CDR3 is TGTGCTGGGACTAGCGGTTACGAGCAGTACTTC. Protein: CAGTSGYEQYF. The full variable domain, with the rest looked up from reference TRBV2 and TRBJ2-7, is EPEVTQTPSHQVTQMGQEVILRCVPISNHLYFYWYRQILGQKVEFLVSFYNNEISEKSEIFDDQFSVERPDGSNFTLKIRSTKLEDSAMYFCAGTSGYEQYFGPGTRLTVT.

The genes are TRBV15 and TRBJ1-1; D uncertain. V was clipped by 5 bases and J by 0 bases, with 7 bases between them. The CDR3 contains 13 residues. CDR1 and CDR2 from the germline V gene are LNHNV and YYDKDF (reference sequence). The CDR3 region is CATSGQMNTEAFF. DNA for the CDR3: TGTGCCACCAGCGGGCAGATGAACACTGAAGCTTTCTTT.